This T cell receptor (beta chain) was recorded in a study of CD8 T cells in Susac syndrome. RNA, at about 0.45 to 1 ug, was reverse transcribed with random hexamers. One entry per CDR3 protein results from TCRdb running MiXCR on the immunoSEQ multiplex PCR reads. The top ten hold over 0.065% of the sample, which has 95,000 to 150,000 distinct CDR3 sequences, around 96% seen once. Germline assignment: CDR1 LNHDA and CDR2 SQIVND (reference sequence). The V end lost 3 bases, the J end lost 3 bases, and 17 bases lay between the germline ends. The CDR3 loop spans 16 amino acids. This clonotype originated in a human donor in good health. The specimen sequenced was CD4+ T cells from PBMCs. This chain joins TRBV19 and TRBJ1-2; maybe TRBD1 (5 bases). CDR3 DNA: TGTGCCAGTAGTATGGGGTTCGACAGAGACGACTATGGCTACACCTTC. Protein: CASSMGFDRDDYGYTF.